These 27 T cell receptor beta chains came from one sample sequenced in a study of cytomegalovirus exposure and HLA in healthy donors. Use of 60 Vbeta and 13 Jbeta primers characterized the PCR. Clones were sequenced by immunoSEQ multiplex PCR, and TCRdb holds only the in-frame ones, with some missing. The sample includes 100,000 to 150,000 clones, less than 80% of them seen just once. Material: PBMCs. Receptors were obtained from a man aged 40-50 years in good health and CMV-seropositive.

This CDR3 is CASNPTGIRGYGYTF. The CDR3 region has the DNA TGTGCCAGTAACCCGACAGGGATCAGAGGCTATGGCTACACCTTC. This sequence joins TRBV19 and TRBJ1-2; 7 nucleotides match TRBD1. The V gene's germline CDR1 is LNHDA and CDR2 SQIVND (reference sequence). With 7 bases clipped from V and 4 bases from J, the junction kept 12 bases outside the gene matches. The CDR3 is 15 amino acids.

The chain joins TRBV5-1 to TRBJ2-7, with 9 bases fitting TRBD1. Germline V gene sequence: CDR1 SGHRS, CDR2 YFSETQ. This CDR3 region has 14 residues. The V and J ends lost 4 bases and 7 bases, in that order; junction bases with no gene match: 9. This chain's CDR3 is CASSPGTGREEQYF. The CDR3 DNA sequence: TGCGCCAGCAGCCCTGGGACAGGGAGGGAAGAGCAGTACTTC. The full variable domain, its missing parts supplied by reference TRBV5-1 and TRBJ2-7, is KAGVTQTPRYLIKTRGQQVTLSCSPISGHRSVSWYQQTPGQGLQFLFEYFSETQRNKGNFPGRFSGRQFSNSRSEMNVSTLELGDSALYLCASSPGTGREEQYFGPGTRLTVT.

The chain carries TRBV14 and TRBJ1-4; D perhaps matches TRBD1 (5 bases). This CDR3 is 14 amino acids long. Looked up from germline, CDR1 is SGHDN and CDR2 is FVKESK. Trimming removed 0 bases at V and 7 bases at J, with 9 bases between. The CDR3 DNA sequence: TGTGCCAGCAGCCAAGATCTTGACAGTGAAAAACTGTTTTTT. This codes for CASSQDLDSEKLFF.

The chain is built from TRBV7-8 and TRBJ2-2, with TRBD2 identical over 12 bases. CDR3 length equals 17 residues. Germline CDR1 reads SGHVS; CDR2 reads FQNEAQ. Germline trimming cut 7 bases from V and 1 base from J; bases unmatched to any gene: 7. The CDR3 DNA follows: TGTGCCAGCACCCCTAGCGGGAGGGAACGGAACACCGGGGAGCTGTTTTTT. It codes for CASTPSGRERNTGELFF.

This clone was picked up one time. V and J are TRBV29-1 and TRBJ1-3, with D unresolved. The CDR3 extends over 12 amino acids. The germline V gene has CDR1 SQVTM and CDR2 ANQGSEA. The V and J ends lost 5 bases and 4 bases respectively, with 9 bases between them. DNA for the CDR3: TGCAGCGTTCAAGTCTTGGGAAACACCATATATTTT. Translated: CSVQVLGNTIYF.

The J gene is TRBJ2-7, the V gene TRBV2; 7 positions agree with TRBD1. The J segment lost 0 bases and the V segment lost 9 bases, leaving 8 bases of the junction unmatched. The CDR3 is made up of 14 amino acids. Germline-derived CDR1 and CDR2 are SNHLY and FYNNEI. CDR3 bases: TGTGCCAGTATTTTCGGGACAGACTCCTACGAGCAGTACTTC. Translating gives CASIFGTDSYEQYF. The full variable domain, its missing parts supplied by reference TRBV2 and TRBJ2-7, is EPEVTQTPSHQVTQMGQEVILRCVPISNHLYFYWYRQILGQKVEFLVSFYNNEISEKSEIFDDQFSVERPDGSNFTLKIRSTKLEDSAMYFCASIFGTDSYEQYFGPGTRLTVT.

This clone was observed a few times. V is TRBV5-1 and J is TRBJ2-5; 7 nucleotides align to TRBD1. V shed 2 bases, J shed 3 bases, and the junction held 7 bases outside the gene matches. The CDR3 is 15 residues long. Per germline, CDR1 SGHRS and CDR2 YFSETQ. The CDR3 loop is CASSFDRASEETQYF. CDR3 sequence (DNA): TGCGCCAGCAGCTTCGACAGGGCGTCTGAAGAGACCCAGTACTTC. Full variable domain (rest looked up from reference TRBV5-1 and TRBJ2-5): KAGVTQTPRYLIKTRGQQVTLSCSPISGHRSVSWYQQTPGQGLQFLFEYFSETQRNKGNFPGRFSGRQFSNSRSEMNVSTLELGDSALYLCASSFDRASEETQYFGPGTRLLVL.

CDR3 loop: CASSYSTDSNQPQHF. For the CDR3, the DNA is TGTGCCAGCAGTTACTCGACAGATAGCAATCAGCCCCAGCATTTT. The chain links TRBV6-5 to TRBJ1-5, with D maybe TRBD1 (5 bases). Trimming shortened V by 0 bases and J by 0 bases, and 6 bases separated the two germline ends. Germline CDR1 and CDR2: MNHEY and SVGAGI. The CDR3 length is 15 residues.

The chain recombines TRBV5-1 with TRBJ1-1; possible D gene TRBD1, 5 bases. The V gene lost 0 bases and the J gene lost 2 bases, with 8 bases spanning the gap. The germline V gene has CDR1 SGHRS and CDR2 YFSETQ. The CDR3 is 14 residues long. The CDR3 nucleotides read TGCGCCAGCAGCTTGGCCCAGGGTAACACTGAAGCTTTCTTT. Encoded protein: CASSLAQGNTEAFF.

The gene calls are TRBV5-6 and TRBJ1-6; possibly TRBD1 for D (5 bases). From germline, CDR1 is SGHDT and CDR2 YYEEEE. The ends were cut back, 0 bases at V and 9 bases at J, with 13 bases in the middle. The CDR3 extends over 15 amino acids. The CDR3 nucleotides read TGTGCCAGCAGCTTGGTTAGGGGAGGAAGTTCACCCCTCCACTTT. Protein sequence: CASSLVRGGSSPLHF. The full variable domain, with the rest looked up from reference TRBV5-6 and TRBJ1-6, is DAGVTQSPTHLIKTRGQQVTLRCSPKSGHDTVSWYQQALGQGPQFIFQYYEEEERQRGNFPDRFSGHQFPNYSSELNVNALLLGDSALYLCASSLVRGGSSPLHFGNGTRLTVT.

This clone has just one count. The rearrangement links TRBV7-9 to TRBJ2-5, with 8 bases identical to TRBD1. Germline lookup yields CDR1 SEHNR and CDR2 FQNEAQ (reference sequence). V shed 5 bases, J shed 4 bases, and the junction held 9 bases outside the gene matches. The CDR3 totals 15 residues. Written as DNA, the CDR3 is TGTGCCAGCAGCGGGGGAGGACAGGGACGAGAGACCCAGTACTTC. Residues: CASSGGGQGRETQYF.

The J gene is TRBJ2-7, the V gene TRBV6-5, with 8 bases lining up with TRBD2. V was clipped by 7 bases and J by 5 bases; unmatched bases: 13. Germline values: CDR1 MNHEY, CDR2 SVGAGI. The CDR3 totals 15 residues. Here the CDR3 DNA reads TGTGCCAGCAAGGGGCGGGGGATGCGGGAGGACGAGCAGTACTTC. Residues: CASKGRGMREDEQYF.

This clone occurred once. The rearrangement uses TRBV2 and TRBJ2-3, with D perhaps TRBD2 (7 bases). The germline CDR1 and CDR2 sequences are SNHLY and FYNNEI. This CDR3 contains 17 residues. Trimming took off 4 bases at V and 4 bases at J, with 21 bases between the two ends. This CDR3 is CASSVGRGGLGADTQYF. CDR3 sequence (DNA): TGTGCCAGCAGTGTTGGCAGGGGAGGGCTCGGCGCAGATACGCAGTATTTT.

This clone was seen only once. The genes are TRBV11-3 and TRBJ2-5, with no clear D. The J call may be faulty, since TRBJ2-7 better matches the DNA end. Germline V lookup: CDR1 SGHNT, CDR2 YENEEA. The CDR3 extends over 14 amino acids. The CDR3 sequence is CASQPSSSSYEQYF. In DNA form, the CDR3 reads TGTGCCAGCCAGCCCTCTAGTAGCTCCTACGAGCAGTACTTC.

The V call is TRBV7-2, the J call TRBJ2-1; D remains ambiguous. Germline CDR1 reads SGHTA; CDR2 reads FQGNSA. The V end was cut by 5 bases, the J end by 8 bases, with 13 bases between. The CDR3 contains 13 residues. The CDR3 DNA follows: TGTGCCAGCAGCATTAGATTGCGAGATGAGCAGTTCTTC. It is translated as CASSIRLRDEQFF.

This clone was counted once. V and J are TRBV5-1 and TRBJ2-7; possible D gene TRBD1, 6 bases. Germline V gene sequence: CDR1 SGHRS, CDR2 YFSETQ. V was clipped by 0 bases and J by 7 bases, with 14 bases between them. The CDR3 spans 14 residues. The CDR3 bases are TGCGCCAGCAGCTTGGGAGACAGGACCCGGGAGCAGTACTTC. Protein product: CASSLGDRTREQYF. Together with reference TRBV5-1 and TRBJ2-7, the CDR3 gives the full variable domain: KAGVTQTPRYLIKTRGQQVTLSCSPISGHRSVSWYQQTPGQGLQFLFEYFSETQRNKGNFPGRFSGRQFSNSRSEMNVSTLELGDSALYLCASSLGDRTREQYFGPGTRLTVT.

The table lists this clone with a few counts. The J gene is TRBJ1-5, the V gene TRBV6-4; no reliable D call. The V and J ends lost 3 bases and 1 base respectively, with 7 bases between them. The germline CDR1 and CDR2 sequences are MRHNA and SNTAGT. This CDR3 comprises 14 residues. The CDR3 nucleotides are TGTGCCAGCAGTGAAAGAGAGAGCAATCAGCCCCAGCATTTT. It specifies CASSERESNQPQHF.

This chain joins TRBV19 and TRBJ1-5; tentatively, D is TRBD1 (5 bases). There are 17 residues in the CDR3. Trimming took 0 bases from V and 3 from J, leaving 15 bases between them. The germline gives CDR1 LNHDA, CDR2 SQIVND (reference sequence). The CDR3 spells CASSIDLPQVHNQPQHF. The CDR3 DNA is TGTGCCAGTAGTATAGATCTTCCACAGGTGCACAATCAGCCCCAGCATTTT.

The chain couples TRBV5-1 to TRBJ1-1; 10 bases are a match to TRBD1. This CDR3 spans 14 amino acids. V was pared by 3 bases and J by 5 bases, with 4 bases of the junction left unmatched. The germline V gene has CDR1 SGHRS and CDR2 YFSETQ. CDR3 in DNA: TGCGCCAGCAGCTGGGGACAGGGGTGGACTGAAGCTTTCTTT. Protein product: CASSWGQGWTEAFF.

The chain carries TRBV2 and TRBJ2-2; TRBD2 might be the D (6 bases). V was shortened by 7 bases and J by 0 bases, with 9 bases between the two germline ends. Germline loops: CDR1 SNHLY, CDR2 FYNNEI. This CDR3 is 14 amino acids long. The CDR3 DNA reads TGTGCCAGCACTTGGGACTCGAACACCGGGGAGCTGTTTTTT. This sequence encodes CASTWDSNTGELFF.

The table lists this clone with a few counts. The gene calls are TRBV11-2 and TRBJ1-3; 8 nucleotides agree with TRBD1. This CDR3 spans 16 amino acids. CDR1 SGHAT and CDR2 FQNNGV come from the germline V gene. Trimming removed 5 bases from V and 2 bases from J; junction bases left unmatched: 8. CDR3 in amino acids: CASSHARGPTGNTIYF. The CDR3 nucleotides read TGTGCCAGCAGCCATGCCAGGGGGCCTACTGGAAACACCATATATTTT.

The rearrangement uses TRBV5-1 and TRBJ1-1, with TRBD1 as a possible D gene (6 bases). V lost 2 bases and J lost 4, with 18 bases in between. In germline, CDR1 is SGHRS, CDR2 YFSETQ. The CDR3 covers 16 residues. The CDR3 reads CASSLSEGGLGTEAFF. The DNA for the CDR3 is TGCGCCAGCAGCTTAAGTGAGGGGGGGTTAGGCACTGAAGCTTTCTTT. The full variable domain, completed using reference TRBV5-1 and TRBJ1-1, is KAGVTQTPRYLIKTRGQQVTLSCSPISGHRSVSWYQQTPGQGLQFLFEYFSETQRNKGNFPGRFSGRQFSNSRSEMNVSTLELGDSALYLCASSLSEGGLGTEAFFGQGTRLTVV.

This clone was seen just once. The chain uses TRBV9 and TRBJ1-2, with 7 bases that match TRBD1. The germline gives CDR1 SGDLS, CDR2 YYNGEE. Trimming at V came to 0 bases and at J to 2 bases, leaving 7 bases not matched to a gene. This CDR3 spans 16 amino acids. The CDR3 DNA follows: TGTGCCAGCAGCGTAGGGAGACAGGGAAGGAACTATGGCTACACCTTC. Its protein is CASSVGRQGRNYGYTF.

The V and J genes are TRBV15 and TRBJ2-3, with D unclear. Germline V gene sequence: CDR1 LNHNV, CDR2 YYDKDF (reference sequence). V shed 0 bases and J shed 10 bases, with 11 bases lying between them. The CDR3 loop spans 13 amino acids. The CDR3 here is CATSREVGGAQYF. The CDR3 DNA sequence: TGTGCCACCAGCAGAGAGGTTGGCGGTGCGCAGTATTTT.

This chain links TRBV19 with TRBJ1-6; D is unresolved. There are 14 residues in the CDR3. CDR1 is LNHDA, CDR2 SQIVND, per germline (reference sequence). V was trimmed by 3 bases and J by 14 bases, leaving 17 bases between them. For the CDR3, the DNA is TGTGCCAGTAGTATCCGGGGTGGGGTTGCGACCCTCCACTTT. This translates into CASSIRGGVATLHF.

The genes are TRBV19 and TRBJ2-2; the match to TRBD2 covers 9 bases. Germline-derived CDR1 and CDR2 are LNHDA and SQIVND (reference sequence). With 5 bases clipped from V and 4 bases from J, the junction kept 8 bases outside the gene matches. The CDR3 covers 16 residues. The CDR3 protein is CASSLLSGRSTGELFF. In DNA form, the CDR3 reads TGTGCCAGTAGTCTGCTTAGCGGGAGATCCACCGGGGAGCTGTTTTTT.

The chain is built from TRBV29-1 and TRBJ2-3, with D possibly TRBD1 on 5 matching bases. Trimming shortened V by 6 bases and J by 3 bases, and 16 bases separated the two germline ends. The CDR3 runs 14 residues. Germline V gene lookup returns CDR1 SQVTM and CDR2 ANQGSEA. The CDR3 nucleotides read TGCAGCGTCGAAAAGGGGCAATTGACAGATACGCAGTATTTT. Residues: CSVEKGQLTDTQYF.